These 5 T cell receptor beta chains came from one sample sequenced in a study of blood T cell repertoires in COVID-19. The protocol was immunoSEQ multiplex PCR, while the TCRdb copy is restricted to in-frame clones and leaves out a portion. The sample lists about 81,000 clones; roughly 78% were seen once. Sequenced input: peripheral blood. The receptors shown here come from a human donor in a cohort sampled during active COVID-19.

The chain carries TRBV2 and TRBJ1-2, with D tentatively TRBD1 (6 bases). The CDR3 totals 13 residues. Germline V CDR1 and CDR2: SNHLY, FYNNEI. Trimming pared 6 bases from V and 8 bases from J, leaving 16 bases between. This CDR3 is CASRVQGNNGYTF. In nucleotides, the CDR3 is TGTGCCAGCAGGGTACAGGGAAATAACGGCTACACCTTC. Full variable domain (outside the CDR3, taken from reference TRBV2 and TRBJ1-2): EPEVTQTPSHQVTQMGQEVILRCVPISNHLYFYWYRQILGQKVEFLVSFYNNEISEKSEIFDDQFSVERPDGSNFTLKIRSTKLEDSAMYFCASRVQGNNGYTFGSGTRLTVV.

V and J are TRBV19 and TRBJ2-7; perhaps TRBD1 as D (5 bases). The V gene's germline CDR1 is LNHDA and CDR2 SQIVND (reference sequence). This CDR3 is built from 12 residues. Trimming pared 3 bases from V and 6 bases from J, leaving 9 bases between. The CDR3 DNA reads TGTGCCAGTAGTATTGTAGGGGTCGAGCAGTACTTC. Its translation is CASSIVGVEQYF.

Only one count was recorded for this clone. This sequence joins TRBV19 and TRBJ2-5; 7 positions match TRBD1. V shed 5 bases and J 11 bases; nucleotides not matched to a gene: 5. The CDR3 contains 11 residues. CDR1 is LNHDA, CDR2 SQIVND, per germline (reference sequence). The chain's CDR3 is CASSAGQVQYF. In DNA form, the CDR3 reads TGTGCCAGTAGTGCCGGACAGGTTCAGTACTTC.

J is TRBJ2-4 and V is TRBV19; TRBD2 matches 10 bases. With V trimmed by 5 bases and J by 1 base, 8 bases remained unmatched. Germline CDR1 reads LNHDA; CDR2 reads SQIVND (reference sequence). The CDR3 has 17 amino acids. CDR3 sequence: CASSQRLAGEAKNIQYF. The CDR3 nucleotides are TGTGCCAGTAGTCAACGGCTAGCGGGGGAGGCCAAAAACATTCAGTACTTC. Full variable domain (outside the CDR3, taken from reference TRBV19 and TRBJ2-4): DGGITQSPKYLFRKEGQNVTLSCEQNLNHDAMYWYRQDPGQGLRLIYYSQIVNDFQKGDIAEGYSVSREKKESFPLTVTSAQKNPTAFYLCASSQRLAGEAKNIQYFGAGTRLSVL.

This chain connects TRBV6-2 or TRBV6-3 to TRBJ1-5; the match to TRBD1 covers 7 bases. Trimming took 5 bases from V and 5 from J; bases not matched to a gene: 12. CDR3 length: 16 amino acids. Germline V lookup: CDR1 MNHEY, CDR2 SVGEGT. The chain's CDR3 is CASSKSQGRSDQPQHF. In DNA, the CDR3 is TGTGCCAGCAGTAAGTCACAGGGGAGGAGTGATCAGCCCCAGCATTTT.